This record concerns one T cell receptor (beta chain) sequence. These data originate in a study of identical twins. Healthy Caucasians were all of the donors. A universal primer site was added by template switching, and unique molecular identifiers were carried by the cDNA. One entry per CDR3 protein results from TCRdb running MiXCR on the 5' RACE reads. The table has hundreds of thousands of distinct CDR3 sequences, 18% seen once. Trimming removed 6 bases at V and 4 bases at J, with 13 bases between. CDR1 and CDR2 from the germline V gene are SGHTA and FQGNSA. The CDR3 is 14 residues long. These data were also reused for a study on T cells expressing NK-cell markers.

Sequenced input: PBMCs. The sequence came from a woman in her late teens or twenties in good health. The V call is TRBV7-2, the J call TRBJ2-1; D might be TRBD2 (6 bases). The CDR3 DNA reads TGTGCCAGCAGTATGAGCGGGCCTTACAATGAGCAGTTCTTC. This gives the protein CASSMSGPYNEQFF.